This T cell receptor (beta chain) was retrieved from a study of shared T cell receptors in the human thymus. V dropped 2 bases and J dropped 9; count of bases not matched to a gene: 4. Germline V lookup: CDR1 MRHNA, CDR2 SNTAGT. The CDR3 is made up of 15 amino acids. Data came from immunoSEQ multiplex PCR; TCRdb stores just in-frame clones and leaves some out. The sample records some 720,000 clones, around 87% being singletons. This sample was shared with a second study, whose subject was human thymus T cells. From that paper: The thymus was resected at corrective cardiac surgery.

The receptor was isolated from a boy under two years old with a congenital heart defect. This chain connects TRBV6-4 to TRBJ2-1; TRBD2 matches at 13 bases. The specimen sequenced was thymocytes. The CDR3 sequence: CASSDGTSGKGEQFF. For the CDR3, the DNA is TGTGCCAGCAGTGACGGGACTAGCGGGAAGGGTGAGCAGTTCTTC.